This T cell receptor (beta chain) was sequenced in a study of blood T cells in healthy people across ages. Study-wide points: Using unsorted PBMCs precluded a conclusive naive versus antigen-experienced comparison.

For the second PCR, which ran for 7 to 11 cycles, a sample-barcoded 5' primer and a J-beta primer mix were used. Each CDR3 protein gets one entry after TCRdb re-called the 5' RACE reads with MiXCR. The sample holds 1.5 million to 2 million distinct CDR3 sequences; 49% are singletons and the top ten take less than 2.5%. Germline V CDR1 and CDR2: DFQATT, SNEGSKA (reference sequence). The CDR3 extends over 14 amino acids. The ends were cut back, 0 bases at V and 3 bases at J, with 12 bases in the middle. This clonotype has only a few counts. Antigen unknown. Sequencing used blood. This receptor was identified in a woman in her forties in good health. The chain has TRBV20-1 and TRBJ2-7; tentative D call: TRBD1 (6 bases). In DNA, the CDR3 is TGCAGTGCTAGAGAAGGTAGCAGGGGCTACGAGCAGTACTTC. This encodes CSAREGSRGYEQYF.